This T cell receptor beta chain was recovered during a study of OX40 agonist ivuxolimab in advanced cancers. Data came from immunoSEQ multiplex PCR; TCRdb stores just in-frame clones and leaves some out. Of 59,000 or so clones in the sample, less than 85% were seen once. General observations from the study: Some patients who did not respond also had low normalized T-cell clonal expansion. The mean number of expanded clones was higher in CD8+ T cells than in CD4+. There was clonal expansion of CD4+ and CD8+ blood T cells by week 6 at 0.1 to 3.0 mg/kg.

From germline, CDR1 is LGHNA and CDR2 YNFKEQ. The CDR3 runs 14 residues. Unmatched junction bases numbered 4, after V lost 4 bases and J lost 3 bases. Autoimmune disease history or systemic immunosuppression excluded patients. With regard to this clone: The target antigen is unknown.

The J gene is TRBJ1-2, the V gene TRBV4-2; 8 nucleotides agree with TRBD1. Here the sequenced sample was CD4+ or CD8+ T cells sorted from blood, taken in a trial of the OX40 agonist ivuxolimab. This clonotype was obtained from an adult with an advanced solid tumor such as melanoma, head and neck, liver or kidney cancer. In DNA form, the CDR3 reads TGTGCCAGCAGCCCTACGGGACAGGACTATGGCTACACCTTC. Its translation: CASSPTGQDYGYTF.